This entry is about one TCR beta chain. V lost 7 bases and J 5 bases, leaving 11 bases between the germline ends. Germline V gene data show CDR1 as SGHAT and CDR2 as FQDESV (reference sequence). CDR3 length: 13 residues. Measured with immunoSEQ multiplex PCR; TCRdb has only the in-frame clones, and not every one. The data show about 59,000 clones, roughly 70% seen once. The entry originates in a study of blood T cell repertoires in COVID-19. Study overall: Italy, Spain and the United States were the sources of the convalescent and acute COVID-19 samples. T cells, B-cell-depleted T cells, or PBMCs provided the cDNA or gDNA that served as material.

V usage is TRBV11-1 and J usage is TRBJ2-2, with D possibly TRBD2 on 6 matching bases. The sequence was obtained from a woman in her sixties or seventies with acute or convalescent COVID-19. Sequenced sample: peripheral blood. In nucleotides, the CDR3 is TGTGCCAGCACCATACGGGGGACCGGGGAGCTGTTTTTT. Amino acids: CASTIRGTGELFF.